This is a list of T cell receptor beta chains from one sample in a study of Graves' ophthalmopathy and Graves' hyperthyroidism. Via MiXCR, TCRdb re-called the multiplex PCR reads, giving one row per CDR3 protein. The table has around 1,000,000 distinct CDR3 sequences, less than 45% seen once; the top ten hold more than 9.5%. The sample consisted of peripheral blood or thyroid tissue (not recorded which). The receptors come from an adult man with Graves' hyperthyroidism. CDR3s include the opening cysteine and the closing phenylalanine or tryptophan. Each record gives: CDR3 protein, CDR3 DNA, clone size, D gene, V gene, J gene. A D gene is named only where the DNA matches it firmly. Size tells how often a clone was seen (once, few, many) or the class of an expanded clone, and some rows leave it out.

CDR3aa: CASSSPGRQGQPQHF
CDR3nt: TGTGCCAGCAGCTCCCCCGGGCGACAGGGACAGCCCCAGCATTTT
abundance: many
d_gene: TRBD1
v_gene: TRBV7-8
j_gene: TRBJ1-5

CDR3aa: CASSPDWGRYEQHF
CDR3nt: TGTGCCAGCAGTCCTGACTGGGGCCGCTACGAGCAGCACTTC
abundance: -
d_gene: -
v_gene: TRBV7-9
j_gene: TRBJ2-7

CDR3aa: CASSPATLAGGIRELFF
CDR3nt: TGCGCCAGCAGTCCCGCGACACTAGCGGGGGGGATTCGTGAGCTGTTTTTT
abundance: -
d_gene: TRBD2
v_gene: TRBV4-3
j_gene: TRBJ2-2

CDR3aa: CASSGTGGRNQPQHF
CDR3nt: TGTGCCAGCAGTGGGACAGGGGGTAGGAATCAGCCCCAGCATTTT
abundance: -
d_gene: TRBD1
v_gene: TRBV12-3/TRBV12-4
j_gene: TRBJ1-5

CDR3aa: CAWGSNYGYTF
CDR3nt: TGTGCCTGGGGCTCTAACTATGGCTACACCTTC
abundance: -
d_gene: -
v_gene: TRBV30
j_gene: TRBJ1-2

CDR3aa: CASSMVQGLTGANVLTF
CDR3nt: TGTGCCAGCAGTATGGTACAGGGGCTTACCGGGGCCAACGTCCTGACTTTC
abundance: -
d_gene: TRBD1
v_gene: TRBV6-4
j_gene: TRBJ2-6

CDR3aa: CSAQNQHF
CDR3nt: TGCAGCGCACAGAACCAGCATTTT
abundance: few
d_gene: -
v_gene: TRBV29-1
j_gene: TRBJ1-5

CDR3aa: CASSYQGQGVDGYTF
CDR3nt: TGTGCCAGCAGTTACCAGGGACAGGGGGTTGATGGCTACACCTTC
abundance: once
d_gene: TRBD1
v_gene: TRBV6-6
j_gene: TRBJ1-2

CDR3aa: CAISEQNTEAFF
CDR3nt: TGTGCCATCAGCGAACAGAACACTGAAGCTTTCTTT
abundance: many
d_gene: -
v_gene: TRBV10-3
j_gene: TRBJ1-1

CDR3aa: CTSSQDGDRGVLPYGYTF
CDR3nt: TGCACCAGCAGCCAAGATGGGGACAGGGGAGTCCTTCCCTATGGCTACACCTTC
abundance: few
d_gene: TRBD1
v_gene: TRBV4-3
j_gene: TRBJ1-2

CDR3aa: CASRLAGSSNQPQHF
CDR3nt: TGTGCCAGCCGCCTAGCAGGAAGTAGCAATCAGCCCCAGCATTTT
abundance: many
d_gene: -
v_gene: TRBV6-5
j_gene: TRBJ1-5

CDR3aa: CASSARRQGGPDYGYTF
CDR3nt: TGCGCCAGCAGTGCTAGACGACAGGGCGGGCCGGACTATGGCTACACCTTC
abundance: -
d_gene: TRBD1
v_gene: TRBV10-2
j_gene: TRBJ1-2

CDR3aa: CACSAREGAWNTEAFF
CDR3nt: -
abundance: -
d_gene: -
v_gene: TRBV25-1
j_gene: TRBJ1-1

CDR3aa: CASSFVPGQGGELFF
CDR3nt: TGTGCCAGCAGTTTCGTCCCAGGGCAAGGCGGGGAGCTGTTTTTT
abundance: many
d_gene: -
v_gene: TRBV2
j_gene: TRBJ2-2

CDR3aa: CSAEGGEEYF
CDR3nt: TGCAGCGCCGAGGGGGGCGAGGAGTACTTC
abundance: -
d_gene: -
v_gene: TRBV29-1
j_gene: TRBJ2-7

CDR3aa: CASSPAARPQTGNTIYF
CDR3nt: TGCGCCAGCAGCCCGGCCGCCCGACCTCAGACTGGAAACACCATATATTTT
abundance: -
d_gene: -
v_gene: TRBV5-1
j_gene: TRBJ1-3

CDR3aa: CASSVEGGGGEQYF
CDR3nt: TGTGCCAGCAGCGTAGAGGGGGGGGGAGGCGAGCAGTACTTC
abundance: many
d_gene: -
v_gene: TRBV9
j_gene: TRBJ2-7

CDR3aa: CASSLKPLAGGREQYF
CDR3nt: TGTGCCAGCAGCTTAAAACCCCTAGCGGGAGGGCGGGAGCAGTACTTC
abundance: few
d_gene: TRBD2
v_gene: TRBV7-2
j_gene: TRBJ2-7

CDR3aa: CASSIRQGPGWPQHF
CDR3nt: TGTGCCAGCAGCATCCGACAGGGGCCTGGATGGCCCCAGCATTTT
abundance: once
d_gene: TRBD1
v_gene: TRBV7-8
j_gene: TRBJ1-5

CDR3aa: CASSPEKTGYRTGELFF
CDR3nt: TGTGCCAGCAGTCCCGAAAAGACAGGGTATAGGACCGGGGAGCTGTTTTTT
abundance: once
d_gene: TRBD1
v_gene: TRBV28
j_gene: TRBJ2-2

CDR3aa: CASSYRQGLRETQYF
CDR3nt: TGTGCCAGCAGTTACCGACAGGGGCTTAGAGAGACCCAGTACTTC
abundance: -
d_gene: TRBD1
v_gene: TRBV6-6
j_gene: TRBJ2-5

CDR3aa: CSARRLASLTYEQYF
CDR3nt: TGCAGTGCGCGGAGACTAGCGAGCTTAACCTACGAGCAGTACTTC
abundance: many
d_gene: TRBD2
v_gene: TRBV20-1
j_gene: TRBJ2-7

CDR3aa: CSVRDRLRRGELYF
CDR3nt: TGCAGCGTGCGGGACAGGTTGAGGCGCGGGGAGCTGTACTTC
abundance: -
d_gene: TRBD1
v_gene: TRBV29-1
j_gene: TRBJ2-7

CDR3aa: CATSPRVGADSPLHF
CDR3nt: TGTGCCACCAGCCCCCGGGTGGGCGCTGATTCACCCCTCCACTTT
abundance: many
d_gene: -
v_gene: TRBV15
j_gene: TRBJ1-6

CDR3aa: CASSSLGLSGETQYF
CDR3nt: TGTGCCAGCAGCTCGTTAGGACTGTCAGGAGAGACCCAGTACTTC
abundance: many
d_gene: -
v_gene: TRBV7-3
j_gene: TRBJ2-5

CDR3aa: CASSPTGGRGYTF
CDR3nt: TGTGCCAGCAGTCCCACAGGGGGAAGAGGCTACACCTTC
abundance: few
d_gene: TRBD1
v_gene: TRBV28
j_gene: TRBJ1-2

CDR3aa: CASSWTGGQAYEQYF
CDR3nt: TGTGCCAGCAGTTGGACCGGGGGGCAGGCCTACGAGCAGTACTTC
abundance: few
d_gene: -
v_gene: TRBV6-2/TRBV6-3
j_gene: TRBJ2-7

CDR3aa: CASNFRGVKLFF
CDR3nt: TGTGCCAGTAACTTCAGGGGTGTGAAGCTGTTTTTT
abundance: many
d_gene: -
v_gene: TRBV19
j_gene: TRBJ2-2

CDR3aa: CASKGSDEQFF
CDR3nt: TGTGCCAGCAAAGGGTCGGACGAGCAGTTCTTC
abundance: -
d_gene: -
v_gene: TRBV9
j_gene: TRBJ2-1

CDR3aa: CASSGGPLWEQYF
CDR3nt: TGTGCCAGCAGTGGGGGACCGCTGTGGGAGCAGTACTTC
abundance: few
d_gene: -
v_gene: TRBV12-3/TRBV12-4
j_gene: TRBJ2-7

CDR3aa: CSAERVMEYEQYF
CDR3nt: TGCAGTGCAGAAAGGGTAATGGAGTACGAGCAGTACTTC
abundance: -
d_gene: -
v_gene: TRBV20-1
j_gene: TRBJ2-7

CDR3aa: CASSIKPTNEKLFF
CDR3nt: TGTGCCAGCAGTATCAAACCAACTAATGAAAAACTGTTTTTT
abundance: -
d_gene: -
v_gene: TRBV12-3/TRBV12-4
j_gene: TRBJ1-4

CDR3aa: CASRASSGQGVVRETQYF
CDR3nt: TGTGCCAGCAGAGCTAGTTCGGGACAGGGGGTTGTGAGGGAGACCCAGTACTTC
abundance: -
d_gene: TRBD1
v_gene: TRBV7-9
j_gene: TRBJ2-5

CDR3aa: CASSAPGTHYF
CDR3nt: TGTGCCAGCTCAGCACCCGGGACCCATTACTTC
abundance: -
d_gene: -
v_gene: TRBV7-8
j_gene: TRBJ2-5

CDR3aa: CASSSTPGTGTYYGYTF
CDR3nt: TGTGCCAGCAGCTCCACCCCCGGGACAGGCACGTACTATGGCTACACCTTC
abundance: few
d_gene: TRBD1
v_gene: TRBV6-5
j_gene: TRBJ1-2

CDR3aa: CASSPGQYGFRETQYF
CDR3nt: TGTGCCAGCAGTCCTGGACAGTATGGCTTTCGGGAGACCCAGTACTTC
abundance: -
d_gene: -
v_gene: TRBV12-3/TRBV12-4
j_gene: TRBJ2-5

CDR3aa: CASSIGDTQETQYF
CDR3nt: TGTGCCAGTAGTATAGGGGACACGCAAGAGACCCAGTACTTC
abundance: -
d_gene: -
v_gene: TRBV19
j_gene: TRBJ2-5

CDR3aa: CASSDSAGGRNEQFF
CDR3nt: TGCGCCAGCAGTGATTCGGCAGGGGGTAGGAATGAGCAGTTCTTC
abundance: -
d_gene: TRBD1
v_gene: TRBV10-1
j_gene: TRBJ2-1

CDR3aa: CASSMTGTGYRYGYTF
CDR3nt: TGTGCCAGCAGCATGACCGGGACAGGGTATCGCTATGGCTACACCTTC
abundance: -
d_gene: TRBD1
v_gene: TRBV7-2
j_gene: TRBJ1-2

CDR3aa: CASSISAITTYEQYF
CDR3nt: TGTGCCAGTAGTATATCGGCAATAACTACCTACGAGCAGTACTTC
abundance: many
d_gene: -
v_gene: TRBV19
j_gene: TRBJ2-7

CDR3aa: CAISAAGKGGTGANVLTF
CDR3nt: TGTGCCATCAGTGCGGCGGGAAAAGGGGGCACTGGGGCCAACGTCCTGACTTTC
abundance: -
d_gene: -
v_gene: TRBV10-3
j_gene: TRBJ2-6

CDR3aa: CSVGGSGAEAFF
CDR3nt: TGCAGCGTTGGAGGGTCAGGGGCAGAAGCTTTCTTT
abundance: -
d_gene: -
v_gene: TRBV29-1
j_gene: TRBJ1-1

CDR3aa: CASSDGTYTEASF
CDR3nt: TGCGCCAGCAGTGATGGGACCTACACTGAAGCTTCCTTT
abundance: -
d_gene: -
v_gene: TRBV10-2
j_gene: TRBJ1-1